This entry describes one TCR beta chain. The V end was cut by 3 bases, the J end by 4 bases, with 16 bases between. The CDR3 is 14 residues long. Per germline, CDR1 GTSNPN and CDR2 SVGIG (reference sequence). The data stem from a study of blood T cells in healthy people across ages. The donors, all healthy, were Caucasians living in Russia, aged roughly 6 to 95. A sample-barcoded 5' primer and a J-beta primer mix were used in a second PCR of about 7 to 12 cycles. TCRdb reprocessed the 5' RACE reads with MiXCR, giving one entry per CDR3 protein. This table has about 780,000 distinct CDR3 sequences, more than 25% appearing once. These data also featured in a second study, about T cells of mothers and their children. This second study notes: Using 1.5 ug per 15 ul, all extracted RNA underwent cDNA synthesis. Biologically related mothers and children overlapped slightly more than unrelated pairs, a non-significant difference.

Sequences were obtained from blood. The receptor's source is a boy between 10 and 17 years old in good health. The V gene is TRBV30, the J gene TRBJ2-7; tentatively, D is TRBD1 or TRBD2 (5 bases each). CDR3 coding DNA: TGTGCCTGGAGCCCCGGGACCTCCAGATACGAGCAGTACTTC. Translated, it gives CAWSPGTSRYEQYF.